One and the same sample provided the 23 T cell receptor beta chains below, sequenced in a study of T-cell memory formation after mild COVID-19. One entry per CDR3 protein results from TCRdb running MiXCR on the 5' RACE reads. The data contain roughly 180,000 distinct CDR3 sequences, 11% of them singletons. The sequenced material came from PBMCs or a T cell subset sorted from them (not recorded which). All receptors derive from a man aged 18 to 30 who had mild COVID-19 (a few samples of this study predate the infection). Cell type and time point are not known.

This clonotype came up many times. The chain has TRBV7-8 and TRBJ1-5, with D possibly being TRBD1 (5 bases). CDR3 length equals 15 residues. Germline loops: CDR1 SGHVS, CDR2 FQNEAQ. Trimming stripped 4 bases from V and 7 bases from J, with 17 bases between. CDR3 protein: CASSSSTGRDQPQHF. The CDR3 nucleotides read TGTGCCAGCAGCTCCTCGACGGGGAGGGACCAGCCCCAGCATTTT.

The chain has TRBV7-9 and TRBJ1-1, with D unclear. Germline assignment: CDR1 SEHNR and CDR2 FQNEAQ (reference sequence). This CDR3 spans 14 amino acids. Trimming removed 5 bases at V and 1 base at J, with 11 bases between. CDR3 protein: CASSRDTANTEAFF. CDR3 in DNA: TGTGCCAGCAGCCGTGACACCGCGAACACTGAAGCTTTCTTT.

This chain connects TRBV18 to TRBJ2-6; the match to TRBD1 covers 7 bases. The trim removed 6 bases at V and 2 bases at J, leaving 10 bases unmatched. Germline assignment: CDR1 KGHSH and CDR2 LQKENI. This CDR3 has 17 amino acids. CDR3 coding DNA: TGTGCCAGCTCCCCAGAAACAGGGGCTGCTGGGGCCAACGTCCTGACTTTC. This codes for CASSPETGAAGANVLTF.

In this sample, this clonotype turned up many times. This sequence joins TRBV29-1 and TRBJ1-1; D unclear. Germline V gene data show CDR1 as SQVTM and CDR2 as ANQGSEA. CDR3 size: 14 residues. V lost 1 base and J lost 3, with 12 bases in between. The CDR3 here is CSVEGMGWDTEAFF. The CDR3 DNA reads TGCAGCGTTGAAGGTATGGGATGGGACACTGAAGCTTTCTTT.

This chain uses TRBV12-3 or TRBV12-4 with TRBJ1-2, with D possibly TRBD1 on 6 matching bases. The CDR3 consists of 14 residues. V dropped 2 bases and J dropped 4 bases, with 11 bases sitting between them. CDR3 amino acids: CASSLNQGTYGYTF. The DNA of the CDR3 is TGTGCCAGCAGTTTAAATCAGGGGACCTATGGCTACACCTTC.

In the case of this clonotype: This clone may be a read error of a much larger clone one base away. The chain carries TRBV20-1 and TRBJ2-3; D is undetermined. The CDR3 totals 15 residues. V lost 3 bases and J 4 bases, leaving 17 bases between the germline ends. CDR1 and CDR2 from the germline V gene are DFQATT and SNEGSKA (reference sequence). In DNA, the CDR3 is TGCAGTGCTAGGGCACCCGCTAAAAGGCCAGATACGCAGTATTTT. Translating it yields CSARAPAKRPDTQYF.

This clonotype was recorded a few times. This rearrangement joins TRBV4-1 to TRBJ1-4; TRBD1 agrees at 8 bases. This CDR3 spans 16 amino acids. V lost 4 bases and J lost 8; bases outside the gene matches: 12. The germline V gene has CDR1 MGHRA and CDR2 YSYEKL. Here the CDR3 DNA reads TGCGCCAGCAGCCGTATACTCCAGGGGGCTCGAGAAAAACTGTTTTTT. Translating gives CASSRILQGAREKLFF.

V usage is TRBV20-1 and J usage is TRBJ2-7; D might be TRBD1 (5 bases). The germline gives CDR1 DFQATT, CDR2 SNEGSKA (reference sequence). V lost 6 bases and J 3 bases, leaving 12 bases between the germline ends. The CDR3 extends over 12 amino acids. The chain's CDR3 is CSARVDFYEQYF. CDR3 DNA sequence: TGCAGTGCCAGGGTCGATTTCTACGAGCAGTACTTC.

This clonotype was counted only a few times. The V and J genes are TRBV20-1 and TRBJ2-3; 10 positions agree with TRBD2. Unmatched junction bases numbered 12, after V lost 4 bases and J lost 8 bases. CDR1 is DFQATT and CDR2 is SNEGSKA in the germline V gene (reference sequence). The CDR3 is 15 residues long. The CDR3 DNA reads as TGCAGTGCTACTATAGCGGGGGGCCGAGAGGGTACGCAGTATTTT. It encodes CSATIAGGREGTQYF.

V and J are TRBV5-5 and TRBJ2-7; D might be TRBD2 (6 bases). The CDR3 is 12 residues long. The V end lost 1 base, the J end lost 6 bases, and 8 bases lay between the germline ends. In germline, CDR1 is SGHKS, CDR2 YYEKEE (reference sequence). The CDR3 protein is CASSLLGGEQYV. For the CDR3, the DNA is TGTGCCAGCAGCTTGCTGGGGGGCGAGCAGTACGTC.

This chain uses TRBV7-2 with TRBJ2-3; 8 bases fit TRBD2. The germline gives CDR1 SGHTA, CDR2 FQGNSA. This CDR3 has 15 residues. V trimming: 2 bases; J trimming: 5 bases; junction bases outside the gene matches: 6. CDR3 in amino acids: CASSLMAGGRDTQYF. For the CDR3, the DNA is TGTGCCAGCAGCTTAATGGCGGGGGGCCGAGATACGCAGTATTTT. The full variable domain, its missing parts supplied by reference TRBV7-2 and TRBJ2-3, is GAGVSQSPSNKVTEKGKDVELRCDPISGHTALYWYRQSLGQGLEFLIYFQGNSAPDKSGLPSDRFSAERTGGSVSTLTIQRTQQEDSAVYLCASSLMAGGRDTQYFGPGTRLTVL.

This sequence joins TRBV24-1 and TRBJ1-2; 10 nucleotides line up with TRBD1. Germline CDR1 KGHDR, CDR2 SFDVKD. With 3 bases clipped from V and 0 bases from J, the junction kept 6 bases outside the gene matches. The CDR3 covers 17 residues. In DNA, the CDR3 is TGTGCCACCAGTGATGGGGACAGGGGAGATCCTAACTATGGCTACACCTTC. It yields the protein CATSDGDRGDPNYGYTF.

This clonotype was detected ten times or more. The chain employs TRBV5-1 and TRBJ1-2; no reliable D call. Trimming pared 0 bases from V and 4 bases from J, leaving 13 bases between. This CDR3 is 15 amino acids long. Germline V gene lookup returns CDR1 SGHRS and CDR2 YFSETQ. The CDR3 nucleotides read TGCGCCAGCAGCTTGGGCGAGGAGGGCGGCTATGGCTACACCTTC. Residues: CASSLGEEGGYGYTF.

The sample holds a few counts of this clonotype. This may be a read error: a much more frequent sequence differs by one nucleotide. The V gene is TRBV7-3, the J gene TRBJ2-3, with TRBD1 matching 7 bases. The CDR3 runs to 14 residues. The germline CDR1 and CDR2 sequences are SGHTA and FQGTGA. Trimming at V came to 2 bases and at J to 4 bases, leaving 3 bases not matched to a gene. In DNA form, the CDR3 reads TGTGCCAGCAGCTTAGCAACAGGGGCAGATACGCAGTATTTT. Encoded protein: CASSLATGADTQYF. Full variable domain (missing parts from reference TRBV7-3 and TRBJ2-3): GAGVSQTPSNKVTEKGKYVELRCDPISGHTALYWYRQSLGQGPEFLIYFQGTGAADDSGLPNDRFFAVRPEGSVSTLKIQRTERGDSAVYLCASSLATGADTQYFGPGTRLTVL.

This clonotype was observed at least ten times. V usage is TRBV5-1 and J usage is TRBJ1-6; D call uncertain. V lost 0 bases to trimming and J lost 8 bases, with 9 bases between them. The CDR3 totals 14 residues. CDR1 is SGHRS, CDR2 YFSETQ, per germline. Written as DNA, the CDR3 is TGCGCCAGCAGCTTGGAAGGAGTGGATTCACCCCTCCACTTT. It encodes CASSLEGVDSPLHF.

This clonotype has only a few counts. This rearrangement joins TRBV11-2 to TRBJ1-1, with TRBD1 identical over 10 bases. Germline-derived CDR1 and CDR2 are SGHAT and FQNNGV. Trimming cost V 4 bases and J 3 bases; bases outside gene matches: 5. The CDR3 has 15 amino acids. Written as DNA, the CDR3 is TGTGCCAGCAGCTGGCCGGGACAGGGGCACACTGAAGCTTTCTTT. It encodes CASSWPGQGHTEAFF.

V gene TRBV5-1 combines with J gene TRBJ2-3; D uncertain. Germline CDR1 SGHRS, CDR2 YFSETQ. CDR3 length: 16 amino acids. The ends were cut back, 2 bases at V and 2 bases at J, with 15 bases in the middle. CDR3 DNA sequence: TGCGCCAGCAGCTTAGAAACCCCATTCGACACAGATACGCAGTATTTT. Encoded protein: CASSLETPFDTDTQYF.

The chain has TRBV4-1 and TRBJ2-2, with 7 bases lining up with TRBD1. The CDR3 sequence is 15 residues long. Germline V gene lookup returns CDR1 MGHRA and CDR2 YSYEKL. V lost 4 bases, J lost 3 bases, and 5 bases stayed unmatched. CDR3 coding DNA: TGCGCCAGCAGCCGAATCACAGGGGACACCGGGGAGCTGTTTTTT. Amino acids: CASSRITGDTGELFF.

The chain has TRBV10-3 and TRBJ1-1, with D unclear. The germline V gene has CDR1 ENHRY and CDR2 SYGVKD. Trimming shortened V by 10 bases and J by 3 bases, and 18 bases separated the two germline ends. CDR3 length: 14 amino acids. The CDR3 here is CATQQSAGDTEAFF. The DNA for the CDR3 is TGTGCCACCCAACAATCGGCCGGAGACACTGAAGCTTTCTTT.

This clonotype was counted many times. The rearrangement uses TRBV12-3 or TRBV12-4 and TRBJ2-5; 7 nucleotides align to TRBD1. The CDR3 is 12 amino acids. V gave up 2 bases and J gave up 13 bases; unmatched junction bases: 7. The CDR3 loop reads CASSLRPGQMYF. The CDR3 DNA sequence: TGTGCCAGCAGTTTACGGCCGGGACAGATGTACTTC.

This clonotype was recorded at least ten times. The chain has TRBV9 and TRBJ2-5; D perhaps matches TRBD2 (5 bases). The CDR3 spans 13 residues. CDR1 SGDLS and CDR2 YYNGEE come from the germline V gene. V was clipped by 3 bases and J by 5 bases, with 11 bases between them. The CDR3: CASSANRGETQYF. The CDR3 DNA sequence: TGTGCCAGCAGCGCCAACCGCGGGGAGACCCAGTACTTC. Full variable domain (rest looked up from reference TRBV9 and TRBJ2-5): DSGVTQTPKHLITATGQRVTLRCSPRSGDLSVYWYQQSLDQGLQFLIQYYNGEERAKGNILERFSAQQFPDLHSELNLSSLELGDSALYFCASSANRGETQYFGPGTRLLVL.

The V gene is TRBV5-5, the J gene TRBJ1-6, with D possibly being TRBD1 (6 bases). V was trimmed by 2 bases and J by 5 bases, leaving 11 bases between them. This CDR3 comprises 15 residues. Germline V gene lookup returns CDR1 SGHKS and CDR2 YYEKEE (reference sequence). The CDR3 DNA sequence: TGTGCCAGCAGCTTAGGGGGGCGCGATAATTCACCCCTCCACTTT. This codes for CASSLGGRDNSPLHF. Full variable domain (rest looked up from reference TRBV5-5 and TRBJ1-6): DAGVTQSPTHLIKTRGQQVTLRCSPISGHKSVSWYQQVLGQGPQFIFQYYEKEERGRGNFPDRFSARQFPNYSSELNVNALLLGDSALYLCASSLGGRDNSPLHFGNGTRLTVT.

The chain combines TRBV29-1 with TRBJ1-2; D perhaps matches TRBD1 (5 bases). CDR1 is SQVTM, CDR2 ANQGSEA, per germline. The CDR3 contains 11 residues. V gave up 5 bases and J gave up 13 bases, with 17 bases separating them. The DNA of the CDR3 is TGCAGCGTTCGGGACGAATACTTCTGCACCTTC. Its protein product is CSVRDEYFCTF.